This is a list of T cell receptor beta chains from one sample in a study of blood T cell repertoires in COVID-19. Sequenced by immunoSEQ multiplex PCR; TCRdb stores in-frame clones only, minus some. Among some 160,000 clones, over 75% were seen once, and the ten largest hold about 6.3%. The sequencing sample was made of PBMCs or T cells enriched from blood (not recorded which). Receptor source: a woman in her forties or fifties who had recovered from COVID-19. CDR3s include the opening cysteine and the closing phenylalanine or tryptophan. The order of the fields is V gene, clone size, J gene, D gene, CDR3 DNA, CDR3 protein. D genes are given only for firm matches. Rows give clone size only sometimes, using once, few, many, or a class for an expanded clone.

TRBV30	once	TRBJ1-1	NA	TGTGCCTGGGCTTTGGGCCTGAACACTGAAGCTTTCTTT	CAWALGLNTEAFF
TRBV29-1	NA	TRBJ1-2	NA	TGCAGCGTTGAAGATGGGCCTGGCTACACCTTC	CSVEDGPGYTF
TRBV19	NA	TRBJ2-3	NA	TGTGCCAGTTGTACTTCTAGCACAGATACGCAGTATTTT	CASCTSSTDTQYF
TRBV19	NA	TRBJ1-3	NA	TGTGCCAGTAGTACTTTGGGGGCAACTGGAAACACCATATATTTT	CASSTLGATGNTIYF
TRBV5-1	NA	TRBJ2-1	TRBD2	TGCGCCAGCAGCTCTAAGACTAGCGGGGGGGCGGCAGGCAATGAGCAGTTCTTC	CASSSKTSGGAAGNEQFF
TRBV9	NA	TRBJ2-3	TRBD1	TGTGCCAGCAGCCCGAGGGACCCACAGGGGGCAGATACGCAGTATTTT	CASSPRDPQGADTQYF
TRBV30	NA	TRBJ1-1	NA	TGTGCCTGGAGTGGGCAGTTTAACACTGAAGCTTTCTTT	CAWSGQFNTEAFF
TRBV29-1	NA	TRBJ2-5	TRBD1	TGCAGCGGTATGAAGACAGGGTTCCAAGAGACCCAGTACTTC	CSGMKTGFQETQYF
TRBV19	NA	TRBJ2-5	TRBD1	TGTGCCAGTAGTATTTCCGGGACAGTAAAAGAGACCCAGTACTTC	CASSISGTVKETQYF
TRBV3-1/TRBV3-2	NA	TRBJ1-4	TRBD1	TGTGCCAGCAGCCCTACCGGGACAGGGGTTGAAAAACTGTTTTTT	CASSPTGTGVEKLFF
TRBV6-5	NA	TRBJ1-3	NA	TGTGCCAGCAGTCGAATTACAGGGTCAGGAAACACCATATATTTT	CASSRITGSGNTIYF
TRBV5-6	NA	TRBJ2-3	NA	TGTGCCAGCAGCCAGGGCAGGGGCCTGACCACAGATACGCAGTATTTT	CASSQGRGLTTDTQYF
TRBV2	NA	TRBJ1-6	NA	TGTGCCAGCAGTGGCGGGTCAGGACTTAGCAATTCACCCCTCCACTTT	CASSGGSGLSNSPLHF
TRBV28	NA	TRBJ1-5	NA	TGTGCCAGCAGTTTGGCGCCCCAGCATTTT	CASSLAPQHF
TRBV2	NA	TRBJ2-1	TRBD2	TGTGCCAGCAGTGAAGTTGGTCTAGCGGGGGCCCCGGGGTTCTTC	CASSEVGLAGAPGFF
TRBV11-2	NA	TRBJ2-1	NA	TGTGCCAGCAGCTTATTAAGGGGGGGCCACAATGAGCAGTTCTTC	CASSLLRGGHNEQFF
TRBV24-1	few	TRBJ2-6	TRBD1	TGTGCCACCAGTGACAGGGACAGCTACTCTGGGGCCAACGTCCTGACTTTC	CATSDRDSYSGANVLTF
TRBV4-2	once	TRBJ2-3	NA	TGTGCCAGCAGCCCTAGGGAGGCAAATACGCAGTATTTT	CASSPREANTQYF
TRBV10-3	few	TRBJ2-1	NA	TGTGCCATCAGTGGGGACCGAACGGGGGATGAGCAGTTCTTC	CAISGDRTGDEQFF
TRBV29-1	NA	TRBJ2-7	NA	TGCAGCGTTTTGGGCCAAGCGGGCTACGAGCAGTACTTC	CSVLGQAGYEQYF
TRBV7-2	NA	TRBJ1-5	TRBD1	TGTGCCAGCAGCTTGACAGGGCAAAACCAGCCCCAGCATTTT	CASSLTGQNQPQHF
TRBV24-1	NA	TRBJ2-3	NA	TGTGCCACCAGTGATTTGAGTGGGGGCACTCTCCCAGATACGCAGTATTTT	CATSDLSGGTLPDTQYF
TRBV2	NA	TRBJ2-2	NA	TGTGCCAGCCACGGACAGCCCACCGGGGAGCTGTTTTTT	CASHGQPTGELFF
TRBV5-1	NA	TRBJ2-3	TRBD2	TGCGCCAGCAGCTTAAACAGCGGGATATCGATGGATACGCAGTATTTT	CASSLNSGISMDTQYF
TRBV5-5	NA	TRBJ1-4	TRBD1	TGTGCCAGCAGCTCTGGACAGGGCACTAATGAAAAACTGTTTTTT	CASSSGQGTNEKLFF
TRBV29-1	NA	TRBJ1-1	TRBD1	TGCAGCGGGATTACGACAGGGCTTGAAGCTTTCTTT	CSGITTGLEAFF
TRBV5-6	NA	TRBJ2-5	TRBD2	TGTGCCAGCAGCTTACGACTAGCGGGAACAGAGACCCAGTACTTC	CASSLRLAGTETQYF